This TCR beta chain derives from a study of CD8 T cells in Susac syndrome. Study-level information: At the time of blood draw, patients with Susac syndrome were therapy-naive, receiving corticosteroids, or receiving intravenous immunoglobulin alone.

CD8+ and CD4+ blood T cells underwent TCR beta sequencing. While CD8+ and CD4+ T cells were isolated negatively, TEMRA cells were enriched by FACS. The RNA, roughly 0.45 to 1 ug, was put through reverse transcription using random hexamers. One entry per CDR3 protein results from TCRdb running MiXCR on the immunoSEQ multiplex PCR reads. The sample shows 170,000 or so distinct CDR3 sequences, approximately 94% of them seen only once. V lost 5 bases, J lost 3 bases, and 8 bases stayed unmatched. CDR1 MNHEY and CDR2 SVGAGI come from the germline V gene. The CDR3 length is 15 residues. The sample comprised CD4+ T cells from PBMCs. This receptor was identified in a human donor with Susac syndrome. The rearrangement links TRBV6-5 to TRBJ1-1; 8 positions match TRBD1. The CDR3 here is CASSPGGQVYTEAFF. The CDR3 DNA reads as TGTGCCAGCAGTCCGGGGGGACAGGTGTACACTGAAGCTTTCTTT.